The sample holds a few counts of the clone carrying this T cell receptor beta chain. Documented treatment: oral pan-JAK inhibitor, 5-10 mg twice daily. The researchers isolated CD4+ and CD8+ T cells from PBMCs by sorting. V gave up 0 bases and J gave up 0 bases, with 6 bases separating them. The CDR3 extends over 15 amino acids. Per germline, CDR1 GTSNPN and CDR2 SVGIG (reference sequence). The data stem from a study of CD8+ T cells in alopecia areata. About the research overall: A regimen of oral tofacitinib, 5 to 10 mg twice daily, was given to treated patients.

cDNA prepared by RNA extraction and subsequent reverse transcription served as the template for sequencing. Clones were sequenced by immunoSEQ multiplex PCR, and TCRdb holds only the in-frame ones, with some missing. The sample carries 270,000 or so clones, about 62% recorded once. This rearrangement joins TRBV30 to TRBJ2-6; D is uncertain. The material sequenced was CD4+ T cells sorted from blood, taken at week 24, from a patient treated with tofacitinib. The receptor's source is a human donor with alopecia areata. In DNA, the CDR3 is TGTGCCTGGAGTGTGGGGAACTCTGGGGCCAACGTCCTGACTTTC. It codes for CAWSVGNSGANVLTF.